This entry describes one T cell receptor beta chain. The target antigen is unknown. Germline V gives CDR1 SEHNR, CDR2 FQNEAQ (reference sequence). Trimming took 5 bases from V and 0 from J, leaving 13 bases between them. This CDR3 contains 15 residues. The data originate from a study of T cells in Graves' hyperthyroidism and ophthalmopathy. Study results and limitations: Blood held most thyroid clonotypes expanded above 0.001 frequency.

There were TCR beta CDR3 regions amplified from RNA transcripts. Carried out on the TCR CDR3, a first-round RT-PCR used the HTBI primer set. TCRdb recomputed calls from the multiplex PCR reads with MiXCR, one row per CDR3 protein. The table shows 450,000 to 700,000 distinct CDR3 sequences, with around 42% occurring only once. The study defined stable Graves' hyperthyroidism as no ophthalmopathy progression within 18 months. Patients between 18 and 65 years old had hyperthyroidism, newly diagnosed and lasting under 2 months. In making diagnoses, clinical symptoms, serum thyroxine and TRAb, thyroid ultrasound and orbital computed tomography were all used.

The sequencing sample was made of peripheral blood or thyroid tissue (not recorded which). The sequence was collected from a woman aged 18 to 35 with Graves' hyperthyroidism. This chain joins TRBV7-9 and TRBJ1-1; D gene uncertain. In nucleotides, the CDR3 is TGTGCCAGCAGCCCTTCCGGAGTCATGAACACTGAAGCTTTCTTT. Protein sequence: CASSPSGVMNTEAFF. Complete variable domain (other parts from reference TRBV7-9 and TRBJ1-1): DTGVSQNPRHKITKRGQNVTFRCDPISEHNRLYWYRQTLGQGPEFLTYFQNEAQLEKSRLLSDRFSAERPKGSFSTLEIQRTEQGDSAMYLCASSPSGVMNTEAFFGQGTRLTVV.